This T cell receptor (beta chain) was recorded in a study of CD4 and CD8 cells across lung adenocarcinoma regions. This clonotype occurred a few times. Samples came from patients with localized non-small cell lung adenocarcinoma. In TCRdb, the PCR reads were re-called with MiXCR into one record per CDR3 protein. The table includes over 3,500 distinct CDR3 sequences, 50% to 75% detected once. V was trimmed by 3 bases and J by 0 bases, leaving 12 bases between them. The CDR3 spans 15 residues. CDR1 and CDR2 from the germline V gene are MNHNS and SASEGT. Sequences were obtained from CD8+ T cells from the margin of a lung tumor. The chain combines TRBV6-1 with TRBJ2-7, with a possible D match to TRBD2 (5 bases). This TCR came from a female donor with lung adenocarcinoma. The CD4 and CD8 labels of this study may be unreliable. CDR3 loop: CASSDPGKSSYEQYF. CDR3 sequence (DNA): TGTGCCAGCAGTGATCCGGGGAAGAGCTCCTACGAGCAGTACTTC.